These 5 T cell receptor beta chains share one sample of origin, sequenced in a study of OX40 agonist ivuxolimab in advanced cancers. Profiled with immunoSEQ multiplex PCR; TCRdb holds only in-frame clones, not every one. The table lists approximately 79,000 clones, 94% of them singletons. The sample here was CD4+ or CD8+ T cells sorted from blood, taken in a trial of the OX40 agonist ivuxolimab. The receptors were sampled from an adult with an advanced solid tumor such as melanoma, head and neck, liver or kidney cancer.

The chain uses TRBV29-1 and TRBJ2-7, with TRBD2 matching 12 bases. After removal of 7 bases from V and 3 bases from J, the junction contained 4 bases not matched to a gene. This CDR3 has 13 amino acids. From germline, CDR1 is SQVTM and CDR2 ANQGSEA. DNA for the CDR3: TGCAGCGCCCGGACTAGCGGGAACTACGAGCAGTACTTC. It specifies CSARTSGNYEQYF.

This chain uses TRBV5-1 with TRBJ2-7; TRBD1 matches 9 bases. CDR3 length equals 14 residues. The germline V gene has CDR1 SGHRS and CDR2 YFSETQ. With V trimmed by 0 bases and J by 6 bases, 4 bases remained unmatched. The CDR3 loop is CASSLAQGAIEQYF. The CDR3 DNA reads as TGCGCCAGCAGCTTGGCACAGGGGGCTATCGAGCAGTACTTC.

The chain has TRBV5-8 and TRBJ1-1, with D unresolved. The germline V gene has CDR1 SGHTS and CDR2 YDEGEE. This CDR3 region has 13 residues. Trimming cost V 0 bases and J 4 bases, with 7 bases left between them. This CDR3 is CASSLGPGTEAFF. Here the CDR3 DNA reads TGTGCCAGCAGCTTGGGTCCGGGCACTGAAGCTTTCTTT.

As DNA, the CDR3 is TGTGCCAGCAGCTTAAGGGGACAGTACAATGAGCAGTTCTTC. Residues: CASSLRGQYNEQFF. The chain has TRBV11-1 and TRBJ2-1; 7 bases are a match to TRBD1. The V segment lost 2 bases and the J segment 4 bases; nucleotides outside the gene matches: 2. CDR1 SGHAT and CDR2 FQDESV come from the germline V gene (reference sequence). The CDR3 is made up of 14 amino acids.

The chain carries TRBV5-1 and TRBJ2-3; no clear D. Trimming pared 0 bases from V and 1 base from J, leaving 6 bases between. Germline values: CDR1 SGHRS, CDR2 YFSETQ. The CDR3 is 14 amino acids. The CDR3 nucleotides are TGCGCCAGCAGCTTGGAGGAAGGCACAGATACGCAGTATTTT. Its translation is CASSLEEGTDTQYF.